A selection of T cell receptor beta chains follows, all from one sample in a study of identical twins. TCRdb passed the 5' RACE reads through MiXCR, listing each CDR3 protein once. The sample has 200,000 to 250,000 distinct CDR3 sequences, roughly an eighth seen once. Another study also made use of these data, one on yellow fever vaccine responses in identical twins.

Source material: memory (CD45RO+) T cells sorted from blood. Receptor source: a woman aged 18 to 35 in good health. CDR3s include the opening cysteine and the closing phenylalanine or tryptophan. Each record gives: CDR3 length, J gene, D gene, clone size, V gene, CDR3 protein, CDR3 DNA. D genes are given only for firm matches. Expanded clones get a size class; other rows say once, few or many, or leave the size out.

13 TRBJ2-3 NA NA TRBV5-1 CASSSGTTDTQYF TGCGCCAGCAGCTCCGGGACGACAGATACGCAGTATTTT
16 TRBJ2-1 NA few TRBV5-6 CASSRRSERVDNEQFF TGTGCCAGCAGCCGTCGGAGTGAAAGAGTAGACAATGAGCAGTTCTTC
17 TRBJ1-6 NA many TRBV6-1 CASRSSGLRSYNSPLHF TGTGCCAGCAGGAGCTCCGGGTTGCGGAGCTATAATTCACCCCTCCACTTT
14 TRBJ2-1 TRBD1 few TRBV11-2 CASSLGLDRAYWFF TGTGCCAGCAGCCTCGGCCTCGACAGGGCTTATTGGTTCTTC
16 TRBJ2-2 NA few TRBV11-2 CASSPSGGINTGELFF TGTGCCAGCAGCCCCTCCGGAGGGATAAACACCGGGGAGCTGTTTTTT
16 TRBJ2-2 TRBD2 NA TRBV6-2/TRBV6-3 CASRPTSIFGTGELFF TGTGCCAGCAGACCGACTAGCATTTTTGGCACCGGGGAGCTGTTTTTT
15 TRBJ2-1 TRBD1 many TRBV7-9 CASSPRTGGHNEQFF TGTGCCAGCAGCCCTCGGACAGGGGGGCACAATGAGCAGTTCTTC
15 TRBJ1-3 TRBD1 NA TRBV6-1 CASIPPGQQGNTIYF TGTGCCAGCATACCCCCGGGACAGCAAGGAAACACCATATATTTT
16 TRBJ2-3 NA NA TRBV6-5 CASSYSIREGTDTQYF TGTGCCAGCAGTTACTCGATCCGAGAAGGCACAGATACGCAGTATTTT
12 TRBJ2-5 TRBD1 many TRBV20-1 CSGMTGSETQYF TGCAGTGGGATGACAGGGTCAGAGACCCAGTACTTC
15 TRBJ2-5 NA NA TRBV20-1 CSARDPIRGRMSQYF TGCAGTGCTAGAGATCCTATCCGGGGGCGGATGTCCCAGTACTTC
12 TRBJ1-1 NA few TRBV12-3/TRBV12-4 CASSLEGTKAFF TGTGCCAGCAGTTTGGAGGGGACCAAAGCTTTCTTT
15 TRBJ2-3 NA NA TRBV2 CASSVPRTERDTQYF TGTGCCAGCAGTGTCCCCAGGACCGAGCGGGATACGCAGTATTTT
14 TRBJ2-5 TRBD2 NA TRBV20-1 CSADLAGGPETQYF TGCAGTGCCGACCTAGCGGGAGGGCCGGAGACCCAGTACTTC
15 TRBJ2-5 NA NA TRBV4-3 CASSQDRGGAGTQYF TGCGCCAGCAGCCAAGATAGGGGGGGCGCAGGGACCCAGTACTTC
19 TRBJ2-3 NA few TRBV11-2 CASSSTRARGGRGTDTQYF TGTGCCAGCAGTTCTACCCGGGCTCGAGGGGGGCGTGGCACAGATACGCAGTATTTT
15 TRBJ2-1 TRBD2 NA TRBV7-2 CASSPRASGRNEQFF TGTGCCAGCAGCCCCCGGGCTAGCGGGAGGAACGAGCAGTTCTTC
14 TRBJ1-4 NA few TRBV7-2 CASSLGGKDEKLFF TGTGCCAGCAGCTTAGGAGGGAAGGATGAAAAACTGTTTTTT
15 TRBJ1-2 NA NA TRBV6-1 CASSPQQGGFYGYTF TGTGCCAGCAGCCCGCAACAGGGAGGGTTTTATGGCTACACCTTC
13 TRBJ2-5 NA NA TRBV24-1 CATSDGNQETQYF TGTGCCACCAGTGACGGGAACCAAGAGACCCAGTACTTC
14 TRBJ2-2 TRBD1 NA TRBV20-1 CSATRQGPTGELFF TGCAGTGCTACGAGACAGGGCCCCACCGGGGAGCTGTTTTTT
16 TRBJ2-2 TRBD1 few TRBV7-6 CASSSRDRGRVGELFF TGTGCCAGCAGCTCCCGGGACAGGGGGCGCGTCGGGGAGCTGTTTTTT
15 TRBJ2-1 TRBD2 NA TRBV7-3 CASRKAGVSTNEQFF TGTGCCAGCAGGAAAGCGGGGGTATCTACCAATGAGCAGTTCTTC
15 TRBJ2-1 NA many TRBV6-1 CATRENGGAYNEQFF TGTGCCACCCGAGAAAACGGTGGGGCCTACAATGAGCAGTTCTTC
14 TRBJ2-1 NA NA TRBV20-1 CSASSPAAWNEQFF TGCAGTGCTAGCTCCCCGGCTGCGTGGAATGAGCAGTTCTTC
15 TRBJ2-5 TRBD2 many TRBV11-2 CASSLDSGMRETQYF TGTGCCAGCAGCTTAGATAGCGGGATGAGAGAGACCCAGTACTTC
13 TRBJ2-2 NA NA TRBV20-1 CSAPSGNTGELFF TGCAGTGCTCCCAGCGGGAACACCGGGGAGCTGTTTTTT
15 TRBJ2-5 TRBD2 few TRBV29-1 CSVEGTSGSLETQYF TGCAGCGTTGAAGGTACTAGCGGGAGTTTGGAGACCCAGTACTTC
13 TRBJ1-1 TRBD1 many TRBV4-3 CASSQRQGDEAFF TGCGCCAGCAGCCAGAGACAGGGCGATGAAGCTTTCTTT
16 TRBJ1-4 NA NA TRBV3-1 CASSQYGGRTNEKLFF TGTGCCAGCAGCCAATATGGAGGGAGGACTAATGAAAAACTGTTTTTT
18 TRBJ2-6 TRBD1 few TRBV27 CASSGIGTGVPGANVLTF TGTGCCAGCAGTGGTATTGGGACAGGGGTTCCTGGGGCCAACGTCCTGACTTTC
16 TRBJ2-7 NA few TRBV18 CASSPGVSSYTYEQYF TGTGCCAGCTCACCAGGGGTCAGCTCTTATACCTACGAGCAGTACTTC
15 TRBJ2-2 NA NA TRBV5-8 CASRVWGANTGELFF TGTGCCAGCAGAGTCTGGGGGGCGAACACCGGGGAGCTGTTTTTT
16 TRBJ2-2 TRBD2 NA TRBV24-1 CATQWSGGANTGELFF TGTGCCACCCAGTGGAGCGGGGGGGCGAACACCGGGGAGCTGTTTTTT
13 TRBJ1-6 NA NA TRBV10-3 CAAGSSYNSPLHF TGTGCCGCCGGAAGCTCCTATAATTCACCCCTCCACTTT
18 TRBJ2-4 NA few TRBV3-1 CASNSGTRRGFRQNIQYF TGTGCCAGCAACTCAGGGACCCGGCGAGGATTTCGCCAAAACATTCAGTACTTC
15 TRBJ2-7 TRBD2 few TRBV6-1 CASIPTSGFAYEQYF TGTGCCAGCATCCCGACTAGCGGGTTTGCCTACGAGCAGTACTTC
14 TRBJ2-1 TRBD2 NA TRBV2 CASRATSGGAQQFF TGTGCCAGCAGGGCTACTAGCGGGGGGGCCCAGCAGTTCTTC
19 TRBJ2-1 NA many TRBV20-1 CSARPGRDQWGVTYNEQFF TGCAGTGCCCGACCGGGGCGGGACCAATGGGGGGTAACCTACAATGAGCAGTTCTTC
16 TRBJ1-1 TRBD1 few TRBV5-6 CASSPGQGKGSAEAFF TGTGCCAGCAGCCCGGGACAGGGCAAAGGGTCAGCTGAAGCTTTCTTT
17 TRBJ2-6 TRBD1 NA TRBV18 CASSPGTGGSGANVLTF TGTGCCAGCTCACCAGGGACAGGCGGGTCTGGGGCCAACGTCCTGACTTTC
13 TRBJ2-3 NA many TRBV7-3 CASSLYREDTQYF TGTGCCAGCAGCTTATATCGGGAAGATACGCAGTATTTT
14 TRBJ1-3 NA many TRBV12-3/TRBV12-4 CASSLRDVGNTIYF TGTGCCAGCAGTCTCAGGGACGTCGGAAACACCATATATTTT
14 TRBJ2-7 NA many TRBV2 CASSVLGSTYEQYF TGTGCCAGCAGTGTACTAGGGTCCACCTACGAGCAGTACTTC
17 TRBJ2-2 NA NA TRBV4-1 CASSHWTSHTSTGELFF TGCGCCAGCAGCCACTGGACATCCCATACTTCCACCGGGGAGCTGTTTTTT
15 TRBJ2-5 TRBD2 NA TRBV12-3/TRBV12-4 CASSLGGLARETQYF TGTGCCAGCAGTTTGGGGGGACTAGCCCGTGAGACCCAGTACTTC
12 TRBJ2-7 NA NA TRBV29-1 CSVDGPYYEQYF TGCAGCGTAGATGGACCCTACTACGAGCAGTACTTC
14 TRBJ1-6 NA many TRBV6-1 CASSRSGENSPLHF TGTGCCAGCAGTCGATCAGGGGAGAATTCACCCCTCCACTTT
14 TRBJ1-4 NA NA TRBV7-6 CASSLAEKAEKLFF TGTGCCAGCAGCTTAGCGGAAAAGGCTGAAAAACTGTTTTTT
13 TRBJ2-4 NA few TRBV19 CASSFGRGNIQYF TGTGCCAGTAGTTTCGGCAGGGGAAACATTCAGTACTTC
14 TRBJ1-5 NA many TRBV12-3/TRBV12-4 CASSHSGSNQPQHF TGTGCCAGCAGTCATTCAGGGAGCAATCAGCCCCAGCATTTT
15 TRBJ2-7 NA NA TRBV15 CATSRGGQKSYEQYF TGTGCCACCAGCAGAGGGGGGCAGAAGTCCTACGAGCAGTACTTC